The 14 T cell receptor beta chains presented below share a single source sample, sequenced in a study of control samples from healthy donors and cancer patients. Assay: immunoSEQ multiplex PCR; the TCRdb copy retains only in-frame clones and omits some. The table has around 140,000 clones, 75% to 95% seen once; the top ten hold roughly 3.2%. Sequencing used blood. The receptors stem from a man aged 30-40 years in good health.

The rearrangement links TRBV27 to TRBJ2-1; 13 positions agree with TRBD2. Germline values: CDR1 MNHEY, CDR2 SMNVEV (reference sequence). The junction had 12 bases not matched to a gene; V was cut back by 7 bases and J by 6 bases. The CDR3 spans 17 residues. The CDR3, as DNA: TGTGCCAGCACCGATTACGGACTAGCGGGGGAAACCAATGAGCAGTTCTTC. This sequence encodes CASTDYGLAGETNEQFF.

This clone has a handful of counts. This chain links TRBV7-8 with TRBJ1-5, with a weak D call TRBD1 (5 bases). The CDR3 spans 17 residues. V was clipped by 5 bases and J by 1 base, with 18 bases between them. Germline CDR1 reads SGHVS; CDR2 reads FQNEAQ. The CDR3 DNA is TGTGCCAGCAGCCCGGGACTCTACAAAGGAAGCAATCAGCCCCAGCATTTT. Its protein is CASSPGLYKGSNQPQHF.

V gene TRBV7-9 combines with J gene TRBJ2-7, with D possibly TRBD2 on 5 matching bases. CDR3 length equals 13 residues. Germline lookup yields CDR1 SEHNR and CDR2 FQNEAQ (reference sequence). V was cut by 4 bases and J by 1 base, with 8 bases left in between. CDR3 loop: CASSSTGSYEQYF. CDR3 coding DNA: TGTGCCAGCAGCTCCACGGGGTCCTACGAGCAGTACTTC. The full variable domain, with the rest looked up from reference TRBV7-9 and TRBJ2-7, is DTGVSQNPRHKITKRGQNVTFRCDPISEHNRLYWYRQTLGQGPEFLTYFQNEAQLEKSRLLSDRFSAERPKGSFSTLEIQRTEQGDSAMYLCASSSTGSYEQYFGPGTRLTVT.

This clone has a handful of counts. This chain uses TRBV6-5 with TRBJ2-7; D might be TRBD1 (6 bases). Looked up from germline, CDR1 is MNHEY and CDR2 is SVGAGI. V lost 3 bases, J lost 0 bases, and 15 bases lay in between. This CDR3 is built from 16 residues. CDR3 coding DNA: TGTGCCAGCAGTTATTTTAGGACAGCGATCTCCTACGAGCAGTACTTC. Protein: CASSYFRTAISYEQYF.

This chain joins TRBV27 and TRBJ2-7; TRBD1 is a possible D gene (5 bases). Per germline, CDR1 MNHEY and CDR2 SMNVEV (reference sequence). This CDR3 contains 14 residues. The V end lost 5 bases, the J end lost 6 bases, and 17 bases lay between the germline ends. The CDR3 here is CASSPTQGSGEQYF. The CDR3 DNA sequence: TGTGCCAGCAGTCCGACCCAGGGTTCAGGCGAGCAGTACTTC.

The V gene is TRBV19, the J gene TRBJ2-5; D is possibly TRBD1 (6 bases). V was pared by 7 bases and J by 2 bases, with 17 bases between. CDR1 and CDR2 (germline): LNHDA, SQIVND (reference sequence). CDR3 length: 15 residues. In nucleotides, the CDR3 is TGTGCCAGTAAGGCAAACAGGGAAGCTCAAGAGACCCAGTACTTC. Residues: CASKANREAQETQYF.

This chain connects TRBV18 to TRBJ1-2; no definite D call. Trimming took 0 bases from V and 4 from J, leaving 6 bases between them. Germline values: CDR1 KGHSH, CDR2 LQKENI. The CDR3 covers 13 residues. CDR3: CASSPPISYGYTF. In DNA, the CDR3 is TGTGCCAGCTCACCACCCATCAGCTATGGCTACACCTTC.

CDR3 sequence (DNA): TGTGCCAGCAGTGAAAGAGGGGGCGGGCCAGATAAAAACATTCAGTACTTC. It encodes CASSERGGGPDKNIQYF. The chain joins TRBV6-1 to TRBJ2-4; 7 bases are a match to TRBD1. The CDR3 is 17 residues long. CDR1 is MNHNS and CDR2 is SASEGT in the germline V gene. Trimming took 2 bases from V and 4 from J; bases not matched to a gene: 11.

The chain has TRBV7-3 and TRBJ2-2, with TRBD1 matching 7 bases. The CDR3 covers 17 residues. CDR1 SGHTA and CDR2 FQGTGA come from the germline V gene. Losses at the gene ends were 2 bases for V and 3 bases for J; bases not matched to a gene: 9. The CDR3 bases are TGTGCCAGCAGCTTACGGTCTCCGACAGGGTACACCGGGGAGCTGTTTTTT. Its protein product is CASSLRSPTGYTGELFF.

The CDR3 coding sequence is TGTGCCAGCAGCTTTACAAACACCGGGGAGCTGTTTTTT. It translates to CASSFTNTGELFF. The V call is TRBV12-3 or TRBV12-4, the J call TRBJ2-2, with D unclear. Trimming cost V 6 bases and J 2 bases, with 7 bases left between them. The CDR3 has 13 residues.

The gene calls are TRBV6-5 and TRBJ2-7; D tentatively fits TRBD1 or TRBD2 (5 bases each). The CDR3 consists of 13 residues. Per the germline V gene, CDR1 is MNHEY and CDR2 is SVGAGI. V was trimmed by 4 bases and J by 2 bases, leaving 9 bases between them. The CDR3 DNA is TGTGCCAGCAGTTTGGGACCACCCTACGAGCAGTACTTC. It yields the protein CASSLGPPYEQYF.

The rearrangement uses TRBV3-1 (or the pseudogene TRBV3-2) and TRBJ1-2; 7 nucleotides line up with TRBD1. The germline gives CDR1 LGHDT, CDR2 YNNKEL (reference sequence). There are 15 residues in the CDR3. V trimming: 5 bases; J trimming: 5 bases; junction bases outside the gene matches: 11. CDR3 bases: TGTGCCAGCAGCTATTCGACAGGGAGAATGTATGGCTACACCTTC. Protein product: CASSYSTGRMYGYTF.

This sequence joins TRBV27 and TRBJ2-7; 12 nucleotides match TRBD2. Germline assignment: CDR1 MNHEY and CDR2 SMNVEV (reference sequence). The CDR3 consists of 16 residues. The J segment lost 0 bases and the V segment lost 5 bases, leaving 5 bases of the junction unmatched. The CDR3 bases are TGTGCCAGCAGTAGGCTAGCGGGGGGGAGCTCCTACGAGCAGTACTTC. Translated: CASSRLAGGSSYEQYF.

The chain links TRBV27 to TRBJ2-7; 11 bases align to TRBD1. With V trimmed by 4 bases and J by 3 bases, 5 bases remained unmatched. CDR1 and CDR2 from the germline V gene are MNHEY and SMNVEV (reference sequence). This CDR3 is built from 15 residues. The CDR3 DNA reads TGTGCCAGCAGTTCCCCCGGGACAGGGGGCTACGAGCAGTACTTC. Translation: CASSSPGTGGYEQYF.